This T cell receptor beta chain was sequenced for a study of blood T cells in healthy people across ages. Primers used in a second PCR of roughly 6 to 11 cycles were a sample-barcoded 5' primer and a J-beta primer mix. TCRdb ran MiXCR on the 5' RACE reads and lists one entry per CDR3 protein. The data contain some 670,000 distinct CDR3 sequences, 52% of them singletons. About this clonotype itself: Antigen specificity is unknown.

The authors isolated at least 7 million PBMCs per sample. Each sample yielded at least 5 micrograms of PBMC total RNA. This CDR3 is built from 16 residues. CDR1 and CDR2 from the germline V gene are LGHDT and YNNKEL (reference sequence). V gave up 0 bases and J gave up 0 bases; unmatched junction bases: 3. Findings and limits, study-wide: Unsorted PBMC material precluded a definitive naive versus antigen-experienced comparison.

This chain joins TRBV3-1 and TRBJ2-3; 7 nucleotides match TRBD1. The sequencing sample was made of blood. This clonotype originated in a woman of 80 years or more in good health. CDR3 coding DNA: TGTGCCAGCAGCCAAGACGGGGACAGAAGCACAGATACGCAGTATTTT. It translates to CASSQDGDRSTDTQYF.